These T cell receptor beta chains were read from a single sample in a study of blood T cells in healthy people across ages. TCRdb reprocessed the 5' RACE reads via MiXCR and lists one record per CDR3 protein. This repertoire shows fewer than 2,000,000 distinct CDR3 sequences, roughly 30% found once; its top ten account for over 9%. Material for sequencing was blood. The receptor source for this set is a woman in her twenties or thirties in good health. CDR3s include the opening cysteine and the closing phenylalanine or tryptophan. A D gene is named only where the DNA matches it firmly. Clone size is given for some rows only: seen once, a few or many times, or a class if the clone is expanded.

J: TRBJ2-3; D: TRBD2; V: TRBV7-9; size: few; CDR3: CASSPTSGIAGGQDTQYF; DNA: TGTGCCAGCAGCCCCACGTCGGGAATAGCGGGGGGGCAAGATACGCAGTATTTT
J: TRBJ1-5; D: .; V: TRBV12-3/TRBV12-4; size: many; CDR3: CASSLEQGQPQHF; DNA: TGTGCCAGCAGTTTAGAGCAGGGGCAGCCCCAGCATTTT
J: TRBJ1-2; D: .; V: TRBV20-1; size: .; CDR3: CSASVQGSGDYGYTF; DNA: TGCAGTGCTAGTGTTCAGGGGTCGGGGGACTATGGCTACACCTTC
J: TRBJ1-4; D: .; V: TRBV5-1; size: .; CDR3: CATRGATNEKLFF; DNA: TGCGCCACCCGCGGTGCAACTAATGAAAAACTGTTTTTT
J: TRBJ2-3; D: TRBD2; V: TRBV3-1; size: .; CDR3: CASSQGLAGYWDTQYF; DNA: TGTGCCAGCAGCCAAGGTCTAGCGGGGTATTGGGATACGCAGTATTTT
J: TRBJ2-3; D: .; V: TRBV30; size: .; CDR3: CAWSVNPDTQYF; DNA: TGTGCCTGGAGTGTAAACCCAGATACGCAGTATTTT
J: TRBJ2-3; D: TRBD2; V: TRBV20-1; size: .; CDR3: CSAESSWLAGGPRTDTQYF; DNA: TGCAGTGCTGAGTCCTCGTGGCTAGCGGGGGGGCCCCGCACAGATACGCAGTATTTT
J: TRBJ2-7; D: TRBD2; V: TRBV7-2; size: many; CDR3: CATSGTSIYEQYF; DNA: TGTGCCACTTCCGGGACTAGCATCTACGAGCAGTACTTC
J: TRBJ2-1; D: .; V: TRBV5-1; size: .; CDR3: CASSLGGRWYNEQFF; DNA: TGCGCCAGCAGCTTGGGAGGAAGGTGGTACAATGAGCAGTTCTTC
J: TRBJ1-1; D: .; V: TRBV20-1; size: few; CDR3: CSARSPGGLTEAFF; DNA: TGCAGTGCTAGGTCCCCTGGTGGGTTAACTGAAGCTTTCTTT
J: TRBJ1-2; D: .; V: TRBV28; size: few; CDR3: CAISYGTSYGYTF; DNA: TGTGCCATCTCTTACGGGACATCCTATGGCTACACCTTC
J: TRBJ2-7; D: .; V: TRBV2; size: .; CDR3: CASVLSYEQYF; DNA: TGTGCCAGCGTGTTGTCCTACGAGCAGTACTTC
J: TRBJ2-7; D: TRBD1; V: TRBV7-2; size: many; CDR3: CASSLLDRAEQYF; DNA: TGTGCCAGCAGCTTATTAGACAGGGCCGAGCAGTACTTC
J: TRBJ2-7; D: TRBD1; V: TRBV28; size: .; CDR3: CASELDRQGEQYF; DNA: TGTGCCTCAGAACTGGACAGGCAAGGCGAGCAGTACTTC
J: TRBJ1-2; D: .; V: TRBV4-2; size: .; CDR3: CAGSQGIRFGYTF; DNA: TGTGCCGGCAGCCAAGGGATCAGGTTTGGCTACACCTTC
J: TRBJ2-3; D: TRBD2; V: TRBV9; size: .; CDR3: CASSVAEGGLVTDTQYF; DNA: TGTGCCAGCAGCGTAGCGGAAGGGGGACTAGTCACAGATACGCAGTATTTT
J: TRBJ1-2; D: TRBD1; V: TRBV10-3; size: .; CDR3: CAISKRQGKFYGYTF; DNA: TGTGCCATCAGCAAAAGACAGGGTAAATTTTATGGCTACACCTTC
J: TRBJ2-7; D: TRBD2; V: TRBV3-1; size: few; CDR3: CASTTRGGAYEQYF; DNA: TGTGCCAGCACGACACGGGGGGGTGCCTACGAGCAGTACTTC
J: TRBJ2-5; D: .; V: TRBV9; size: .; CDR3: CASSVNNYQGETQYF; DNA: TGTGCCAGCAGCGTGAACAACTATCAAGGAGAGACCCAGTACTTC
J: TRBJ2-3; D: .; V: TRBV5-1; size: .; CDR3: CASSFPGVDTQYF; DNA: TGCGCCAGCAGTTTCCCCGGAGTTGATACGCAGTATTTT
J: TRBJ2-7; D: .; V: TRBV20-1; size: .; CDR3: CSARVGAGGEQYF; DNA: TGCAGTGCTAGAGTCGGTGCCGGGGGCGAGCAGTACTTC
J: TRBJ2-1; D: .; V: TRBV7-9; size: .; CDR3: CASSLSDRTDNEQFF; DNA: TGTGCCAGCAGCTTGAGCGACAGAACCGACAATGAGCAGTTCTTC
J: TRBJ2-5; D: .; V: TRBV20-1; size: few; CDR3: CSARLLEGARETQYF; DNA: TGCAGTGCTAGACTGCTGGAGGGGGCAAGGGAGACCCAGTACTTC
J: TRBJ2-3; D: TRBD2; V: TRBV2; size: .; CDR3: CASSEIPLAGGPSDTQYF; DNA: TGTGCCAGCAGTGAAATCCCCCTAGCGGGAGGGCCATCAGATACGCAGTATTTT
J: TRBJ2-7; D: .; V: TRBV4-1; size: .; CDR3: CANSQDWGESSYEQYF; DNA: TGCGCCAACAGCCAAGATTGGGGAGAAAGCTCCTACGAGCAGTACTTC
J: TRBJ2-4; D: .; V: TRBV7-8; size: few; CDR3: CASSGRVSGEQYF; DNA: TGTGCCAGCAGCGGGCGGGTCTCGGGTGAACAGTACTTC
J: TRBJ2-7; D: TRBD2; V: TRBV11-2; size: .; CDR3: CASSFAAGVDEQYF; DNA: TGTGCCAGCAGCTTCGCGGCGGGAGTGGACGAGCAGTACTTC
J: TRBJ2-7; D: .; V: TRBV28; size: .; CDR3: CASSIAIHEQYF; DNA: TGTGCCAGCAGTATTGCCATCCACGAGCAGTACTTC
J: TRBJ2-1; D: .; V: TRBV4-2; size: many; CDR3: CASSLLGGQPRGDHEQFF; DNA: TGTGCCAGCAGCCTCCTGGGCGGGCAGCCAAGGGGCGACCATGAGCAGTTCTTC
J: TRBJ2-7; D: .; V: TRBV9; size: .; CDR3: CASSVGRDGEQYF; DNA: TGTGCCAGCAGCGTGGGCAGGGACGGCGAGCAGTACTTC
J: TRBJ2-3; D: TRBD1; V: TRBV5-5; size: .; CDR3: CASSSSWTGVTDTQYF; DNA: TGTGCCAGCAGCTCCTCTTGGACAGGGGTAACAGATACGCAGTATTTT
J: TRBJ2-3; D: .; V: TRBV6-1; size: .; CDR3: CASRRDHTDTQYF; DNA: TGTGCCAGCAGAAGAGACCACACAGATACGCAGTATTTT
J: TRBJ2-1; D: TRBD2; V: TRBV28; size: .; CDR3: CASGTRGLAANEQFF; DNA: TGTGCCAGCGGGACTAGAGGGCTAGCGGCCAATGAGCAGTTCTTC
J: TRBJ2-5; D: TRBD1; V: TRBV12-3/TRBV12-4; size: .; CDR3: CASSKDRVHQETQYF; DNA: TGTGCCAGCAGTAAAGACAGGGTCCACCAAGAGACCCAGTACTTC
J: TRBJ2-7; D: TRBD2; V: TRBV27; size: few; CDR3: CASSLVLSGRREQYF; DNA: TGTGCCAGCAGTTTAGTCTTGAGCGGGAGGAGAGAGCAGTACTTC
J: TRBJ2-3; D: .; V: TRBV20-1; size: .; CDR3: CSVRPFRTSEGDTQYF; DNA: TGCAGTGTTCGGCCGTTCCGGACTTCCGAAGGGGATACGCAGTATTTT
J: TRBJ2-3; D: .; V: TRBV30; size: .; CDR3: CAWRWGSTDTQYF; DNA: TGTGCCTGGCGCTGGGGCAGCACAGATACGCAGTATTTT
J: TRBJ2-7; D: .; V: TRBV7-2; size: many; CDR3: CASSPRRAAYEQYF; DNA: TGTGCCAGCAGCCCACGTCGGGCCGCCTACGAGCAGTACTTC
J: TRBJ2-1; D: .; V: TRBV25-1; size: .; CDR3: CASSDLAGSGNEQFF; DNA: TGTGCCAGCAGTGATCTGGCAGGGTCAGGAAATGAGCAGTTCTTC
J: TRBJ2-1; D: TRBD2; V: TRBV5-4; size: few; CDR3: CASSLAGTSGILDEQFF; DNA: TGTGCCAGCAGCCTGGCAGGGACTAGCGGGATTCTGGATGAGCAGTTCTTC
J: TRBJ1-5; D: TRBD1; V: TRBV20-1; size: few; CDR3: CSAKSDRGLYQPQHF; DNA: TGCAGTGCAAAGTCGGACAGGGGGCTTTACCAGCCCCAGCATTTT
J: TRBJ2-2; D: .; V: TRBV3-1; size: .; CDR3: CASSLPLRAGTGELFF; DNA: TGTGCCAGCAGCCTCCCACTTAGGGCAGGCACCGGGGAGCTGTTTTTT
J: TRBJ2-5; D: .; V: TRBV12-3/TRBV12-4; size: few; CDR3: CASSQNPGSAEGTQYF; DNA: TGTGCCAGCAGTCAGAATCCGGGATCCGCGGAAGGGACCCAGTACTTC
J: TRBJ1-5; D: .; V: TRBV7-9; size: few; CDR3: CASSPRTSNQPQHF; DNA: TGTGCCAGCAGCCCGCGGACTAGCAATCAGCCCCAGCATTTT
J: TRBJ2-7; D: TRBD1; V: TRBV2; size: few; CDR3: CASSPGQGRVEQYF; DNA: TGTGCCAGCAGTCCCGGACAGGGTCGGGTCGAGCAGTACTTC
J: TRBJ1-5; D: TRBD1; V: TRBV28; size: .; CDR3: CASSLLGDRVQPQHF; DNA: TGTGCCAGCAGTTTGTTAGGGGACAGGGTTCAGCCCCAGCATTTT
J: TRBJ2-5; D: .; V: TRBV27; size: few; CDR3: CASRARDRAQETQYF; DNA: TGTGCCAGCAGAGCCAGGGATAGAGCACAAGAGACCCAGTACTTC